This TCR beta chain was recorded in a study of response to subunit inactivated influenza vaccine. J lost 2 bases, V lost 4 bases, and 5 bases had no gene match. Germline assignment: CDR1 SGHRS and CDR2 YFSETQ. CDR3 length: 14 residues. MiXCR, run by TCRdb on the RT-PCR reads, gives a single entry per CDR3 protein. The sample lists around 790,000 distinct CDR3 sequences; 21% were seen once. This clonotype showed up many times. This chain links TRBV5-1 with TRBJ2-7; TRBD1 agrees at 8 bases. The material sequenced was PBMCs from blood, taken 5 days after vaccination. This TCR was recovered from a man in his fifties or sixties who received an inactivated influenza vaccine. CDR3 loop: CASSTGQGAYEQYF. The CDR3 DNA follows: TGCGCCAGCAGCACCGGACAGGGCGCCTACGAGCAGTACTTC.